A single sample gave rise to the 26 T cell receptor beta chains below, sequenced in a study of cytomegalovirus exposure and HLA in healthy donors. PCR was performed using 60 Vbeta and 13 Jbeta primers. Clones were read by immunoSEQ multiplex PCR, and TCRdb kept only the in-frame ones, dropping some. The sample holds over 150,000 clones, roughly 85% seen once. Sequenced material: PBMCs. Receptors originate from a man in his forties or fifties in good health and CMV-seronegative.

As regards this clone: One junction end does not reproduce the germline sequence, and a read error may be involved. V is TRBV7-2 and J is TRBJ2-7, with TRBD2 identical over 11 bases. The germline CDR1 and CDR2 sequences are SGHTA and FQGNSA. The CDR3 is 11 amino acids. The CDR3 sequence is CASSSPGLAAF. CDR3 DNA sequence: TGTGCCAGCAGCTCTCCGGGACTAGCGGCGTTC.

The V and J genes are TRBV5-4 and TRBJ2-7; 10 bases fit TRBD2. Germline V gene lookup returns CDR1 SGHNT and CDR2 YYREEE (reference sequence). V gave up 4 bases and J gave up 7 bases; unmatched junction bases: 8. The CDR3 spans 14 residues. The chain's CDR3 is CASSRLAGVGEQYF. CDR3 coding DNA: TGTGCCAGCAGCAGGCTAGCGGGAGTGGGTGAGCAGTACTTC. Full variable domain (remainder filled in from reference TRBV5-4 and TRBJ2-7): ETGVTQSPTHLIKTRGQQVTLRCSSQSGHNTVSWYQQALGQGPQFIFQYYREEENGRGNFPPRFSGLQFPNYSSELNVNALELDDSALYLCASSRLAGVGEQYFGPGTRLTVT.

This rearrangement joins TRBV2 to TRBJ1-2; D ambiguous. This CDR3 is built from 15 residues. Germline V gives CDR1 SNHLY, CDR2 FYNNEI. Trimming stripped 6 bases from V and 2 bases from J, with 16 bases between. The chain's CDR3 is CASRESETLNYGYTF. CDR3 nucleotide sequence: TGTGCCAGCAGAGAATCGGAGACTCTGAACTATGGCTACACCTTC. Full variable domain (rest looked up from reference TRBV2 and TRBJ1-2): EPEVTQTPSHQVTQMGQEVILRCVPISNHLYFYWYRQILGQKVEFLVSFYNNEISEKSEIFDDQFSVERPDGSNFTLKIRSTKLEDSAMYFCASRESETLNYGYTFGSGTRLTVV.

A word on this clone: Different DNA sequences within this sample yield the same CDR3. The V gene is TRBV7-9, the J gene TRBJ2-7, with 10 bases matching TRBD2. Germline CDR1 SEHNR, CDR2 FQNEAQ (reference sequence). Germline trimming cut 1 base from V and 1 base from J; bases unmatched to any gene: 1. The CDR3 is made up of 15 amino acids. CDR3 nucleotide sequence: TGTGCCAGCAGCTTAGAAGCGGGGGGGTCCTACGAGCAGTACTTC. Protein sequence: CASSLEAGGSYEQYF.

The gene calls are TRBV6-1 and TRBJ2-5; 15 nucleotides line up with TRBD2. This CDR3 has 16 residues. Germline assignment: CDR1 MNHNS and CDR2 SASEGT. The ends lost 2 bases at V and 5 bases at J; junction bases unmatched: 3. The CDR3 reads CASSEFGTSGRETQYF. Here the CDR3 DNA reads TGTGCCAGCAGTGAATTTGGGACTAGCGGGAGGGAGACCCAGTACTTC.

CDR3 loop: CATRTSGIDTQYF. In nucleotides, the CDR3 is TGTGCCACTCGGACTAGCGGGATTGATACGCAGTATTTT. This chain connects TRBV28 to TRBJ2-3, with TRBD2 identical over 12 bases. In germline, CDR1 is MDHEN, CDR2 SYDVKM. Germline trimming cut 10 bases from V and 6 bases from J; bases unmatched to any gene: 5. The CDR3 covers 13 residues.

The rearrangement uses TRBV28 and TRBJ2-7; no firm D call. Deletions cut 4 bases from V and 2 bases from J, with 15 bases between. The germline gives CDR1 MDHEN, CDR2 SYDVKM. The CDR3 has 15 amino acids. The DNA of the CDR3 is TGTGCCAGCAGTTCGAGGCTGAGAATCACCTACGAGCAGTACTTC. Protein product: CASSSRLRITYEQYF.

The rearrangement uses TRBV29-1 and TRBJ1-2, with 7 bases identical to TRBD1. V lost 2 bases, J lost 5 bases, and 11 bases stayed unmatched. The CDR3 is made up of 15 amino acids. Germline lookup yields CDR1 SQVTM and CDR2 ANQGSEA. The CDR3 is CSVEKGAEGGYGYTF. CDR3 DNA sequence: TGCAGCGTTGAAAAGGGGGCCGAGGGAGGATATGGCTACACCTTC.

Note on this clone: This sample also contains other DNA sequences that code for the same CDR3. V gene TRBV7-2 combines with J gene TRBJ2-2, with 7 bases that match TRBD1. This CDR3 region has 16 residues. Trimming took 5 bases from V and 6 from J; bases not matched to a gene: 12. Germline CDR1 reads SGHTA; CDR2 reads FQGNSA. The CDR3 loop is CASSPSGRGWAGELFF. DNA for the CDR3: TGTGCCAGCAGCCCTTCAGGCAGGGGGTGGGCCGGGGAGCTGTTTTTT. Full variable domain (outside the CDR3, taken from reference TRBV7-2 and TRBJ2-2): GAGVSQSPSNKVTEKGKDVELRCDPISGHTALYWYRQSLGQGLEFLIYFQGNSAPDKSGLPSDRFSAERTGGSVSTLTIQRTQQEDSAVYLCASSPSGRGWAGELFFGEGSRLTVL.

The J gene is TRBJ2-7, the V gene TRBV19, with 9 bases identical to TRBD2. The CDR3 runs 12 residues. In germline, CDR1 is LNHDA, CDR2 SQIVND (reference sequence). V lost 6 bases to trimming and J lost 5 bases; unmatched junction nucleotides: 2. This CDR3 reads CASSPSGNEQYF. The CDR3 nucleotides read TGTGCCAGTAGCCCTAGCGGGAACGAGCAGTACTTC.

The rearrangement uses TRBV2 and TRBJ2-3, with 11 positions matching TRBD2. Germline V lookup: CDR1 SNHLY, CDR2 FYNNEI. This CDR3 is built from 17 residues. Trimming cost V 6 bases and J 4 bases; bases outside gene matches: 12. CDR3 nucleotide sequence: TGTGCCAGCAGACCCAGGGCTAGCGGGAGGCAGTCAGATACGCAGTATTTT. Its protein is CASRPRASGRQSDTQYF.

V and J are TRBV11-1 and TRBJ2-7; D is undetermined. CDR1 SGHAT and CDR2 FQDESV come from the germline V gene (reference sequence). V lost 6 bases and J lost 0, with 9 bases in between. This CDR3 region has 13 residues. This chain's CDR3 is CASRVTGSYEQYF. The DNA for the CDR3 is TGTGCCAGCAGGGTGACGGGCTCCTACGAGCAGTACTTC.

The chain joins TRBV7-2 to TRBJ2-2, with unresolved D. This CDR3 has 13 amino acids. Per germline, CDR1 SGHTA and CDR2 FQGNSA. Trimming pared 6 bases from V and 6 bases from J, leaving 11 bases between. The chain's CDR3 is CASRLIVAGELFF. The CDR3, as DNA: TGTGCCAGCAGACTTATCGTTGCCGGGGAGCTGTTTTTT.

The CDR3 DNA reads as TGTGCCAGCCTAGCGGGAGGGTCTTGGGATACGCAGTATTTT. It codes for CASLAGGSWDTQYF. This chain joins TRBV6-1 and TRBJ2-3; TRBD2 agrees at 12 bases. The trim removed 8 bases at V and 6 bases at J, leaving 6 bases unmatched. Germline V lookup: CDR1 MNHNS, CDR2 SASEGT. The CDR3 has 14 residues.

The chain has TRBV4-1 and TRBJ2-3, with TRBD2 identical over 10 bases. There are 14 residues in the CDR3. CDR1 MGHRA and CDR2 YSYEKL come from the germline V gene. Unmatched junction bases numbered 8, after V lost 7 bases and J lost 7 bases. CDR3 region: CASTTSGIGNTQYF. In DNA form, the CDR3 reads TGCGCCAGCACCACTAGCGGGATTGGAAATACGCAGTATTTT.

The V and J genes are TRBV5-1 and TRBJ2-1; 11 bases line up with TRBD2. CDR1 and CDR2 (germline): SGHRS, YFSETQ. V shed 1 base and J 0 bases; nucleotides not matched to a gene: 0. This CDR3 has 16 residues. The CDR3 DNA reads TGCGCCAGCAGCTTGACTAGCGGGGGCTCCTACAATGAGCAGTTCTTC. Protein sequence: CASSLTSGGSYNEQFF.

Remarks on this clone: Mismatch with germline at one junction end may stem from a read error. The chain carries TRBV29-1 and TRBJ2-4; D gene uncertain. Germline V gene data show CDR1 as SQVTM and CDR2 as ANQGSEA. CDR3 length equals 12 residues. CDR3 amino acids: CSVEVTRNSQYF. CDR3 sequence (DNA): TGCAGCGTTGAAGTTACGAGAAACAGTCAGTACTTC.

This clone was picked up one time. The chain recombines TRBV10-2 with TRBJ2-1, with D tentatively TRBD2 (6 bases). Germline V gene data show CDR1 as WSHSY and CDR2 as SAAADI. Trimming took 6 bases from V and 1 from J, leaving 13 bases between them. The CDR3 spans 15 residues. In DNA form, the CDR3 reads TGCGCCAGCAGGGCACTAGCTTTGTCCTACAATGAGCAGTTCTTC. It yields the protein CASRALALSYNEQFF.

The V and J genes are TRBV4-1 and TRBJ1-2; no clear D gene. Trimming removed 2 bases at V and 7 bases at J, with 14 bases between. The CDR3 contains 14 residues. Germline V gives CDR1 MGHRA, CDR2 YSYEKL. CDR3 residues: CASSQLESSGGYTF. The CDR3 DNA reads TGCGCCAGCAGCCAATTAGAGTCCTCGGGTGGCTACACCTTC.

The chain combines TRBV29-1 with TRBJ2-1; 10 bases are shared with TRBD2. The CDR3 has 17 amino acids. CDR1 and CDR2 (germline): SQVTM, ANQGSEA. V lost 1 base and J lost 0; bases outside the gene matches: 6. The CDR3 DNA reads TGCAGCGTTGAAGGGACTAGCGGTAAGAGCTCCTACAATGAGCAGTTCTTC. Protein sequence: CSVEGTSGKSSYNEQFF.

This clone was observed a few times. The rearrangement links TRBV6-5 to TRBJ2-5; weak D call: TRBD1 (6 bases). The V gene lost 2 bases and the J gene lost 4 bases, with 11 bases spanning the gap. CDR1 is MNHEY and CDR2 is SVGAGI in the germline V gene. The CDR3 totals 14 residues. The CDR3 nucleotides are TGTGCCAGCAGTTACGGGGGCAGACTAGAGACCCAGTACTTC. Protein sequence: CASSYGGRLETQYF.

The chain recombines TRBV2 with TRBJ1-2; TRBD1 matches 10 bases. The CDR3 extends over 15 amino acids. The germline gives CDR1 SNHLY, CDR2 FYNNEI. V shed 6 bases, J shed 8 bases, and the junction held 12 bases outside the gene matches. The CDR3, as DNA: TGTGCCAGCAGCGATCGGACAGGGGGATCGAGCGGCTACACCTTC. Translated: CASSDRTGGSSGYTF.

V gene TRBV28 combines with J gene TRBJ2-3; D may be TRBD2 (6 bases). Germline CDR1 and CDR2: MDHEN and SYDVKM. This CDR3 spans 16 amino acids. V was clipped by 3 bases and J by 2 bases, with 15 bases between them. The CDR3 loop reads CASSFALSGHTDTQYF. The CDR3, as DNA: TGTGCCAGCAGTTTCGCTCTGAGCGGGCACACAGATACGCAGTATTTT.

This clone appeared a few times. The rearrangement uses TRBV19 and TRBJ2-7, with 11 positions matching TRBD2. This CDR3 region has 14 residues. Germline assignment: CDR1 LNHDA and CDR2 SQIVND (reference sequence). The V and J ends lost 7 bases and 2 bases, in that order; junction bases with no gene match: 4. In DNA, the CDR3 is TGTGCCAGTACCACGACTAGCGGGGCCTACGAGCAGTACTTC. This gives the protein CASTTTSGAYEQYF.

The V and J genes are TRBV20-1 and TRBJ2-1; 8 bases agree with TRBD1. There are 11 residues in the CDR3. Trimming cost V 3 bases and J 16 bases; bases outside gene matches: 8. From germline, CDR1 is DFQATT and CDR2 SNEGSKA (reference sequence). CDR3 DNA sequence: TGCAGTGCTAGGGTGCCCGGGACAGGCTTCTTC. It codes for CSARVPGTGFF.

V is TRBV19 and J is TRBJ2-7; 7 positions match TRBD1. Germline trimming cut 3 bases from V and 6 bases from J; bases unmatched to any gene: 11. Per the germline V gene, CDR1 is LNHDA and CDR2 is SQIVND (reference sequence). This CDR3 has 15 amino acids. In DNA form, the CDR3 reads TGTGCCAGTAGTATCGGCCCCAGGGGGTGGTCCGAGCAGTACTTC. As protein: CASSIGPRGWSEQYF.